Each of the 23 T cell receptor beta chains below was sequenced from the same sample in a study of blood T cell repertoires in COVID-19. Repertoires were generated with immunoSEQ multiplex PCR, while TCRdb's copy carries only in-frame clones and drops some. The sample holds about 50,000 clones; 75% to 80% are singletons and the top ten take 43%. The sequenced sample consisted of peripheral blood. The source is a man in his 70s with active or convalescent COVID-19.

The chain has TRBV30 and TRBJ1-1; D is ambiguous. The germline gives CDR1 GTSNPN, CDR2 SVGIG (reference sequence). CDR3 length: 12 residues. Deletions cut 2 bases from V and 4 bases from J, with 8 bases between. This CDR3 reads CAWSRRGTEAFF. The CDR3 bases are TGTGCCTGGAGTAGACGGGGCACTGAAGCTTTCTTT.

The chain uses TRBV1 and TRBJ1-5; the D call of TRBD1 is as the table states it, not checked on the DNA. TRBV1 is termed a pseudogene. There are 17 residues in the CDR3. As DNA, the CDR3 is TGCACCAGCAGCCAAGATCCTAGGGGGCGTAGGAATCAGCCCCAGCATTTT. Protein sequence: CTSSQDPRGRRNQPQHF.

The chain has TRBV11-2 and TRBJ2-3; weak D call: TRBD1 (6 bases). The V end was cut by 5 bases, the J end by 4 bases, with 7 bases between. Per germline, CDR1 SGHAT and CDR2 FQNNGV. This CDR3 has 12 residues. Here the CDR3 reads CASSPGADTQYF. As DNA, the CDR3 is TGTGCCAGCAGCCCAGGGGCAGATACGCAGTATTTT.

DNA for the CDR3: TGCGCCAGCAGCCGGGCGGGAGTAGGTGATACGCAGTATTTT. Protein: CASSRAGVGDTQYF. The chain links TRBV10-1 to TRBJ2-3; 7 bases map to TRBD2. The junction had 9 bases not matched to a gene; V was cut back by 6 bases and J by 6 bases. CDR1 is WNHNN, CDR2 SYGVQD, per germline (reference sequence). This CDR3 comprises 14 residues.

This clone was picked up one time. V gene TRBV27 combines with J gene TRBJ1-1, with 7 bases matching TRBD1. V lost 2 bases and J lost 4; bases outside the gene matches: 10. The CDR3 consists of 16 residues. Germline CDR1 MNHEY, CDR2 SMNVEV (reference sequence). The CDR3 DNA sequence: TGTGCCAGCAGTTTACGGGGAGACAGGGTGGGCACTGAAGCTTTCTTT. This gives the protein CASSLRGDRVGTEAFF.

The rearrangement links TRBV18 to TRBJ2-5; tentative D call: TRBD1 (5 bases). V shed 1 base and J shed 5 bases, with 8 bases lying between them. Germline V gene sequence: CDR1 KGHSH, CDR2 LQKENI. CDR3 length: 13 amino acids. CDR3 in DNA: TGTGCCAGCTCACCACAACAGGCGGAGACCCAGTACTTC. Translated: CASSPQQAETQYF.

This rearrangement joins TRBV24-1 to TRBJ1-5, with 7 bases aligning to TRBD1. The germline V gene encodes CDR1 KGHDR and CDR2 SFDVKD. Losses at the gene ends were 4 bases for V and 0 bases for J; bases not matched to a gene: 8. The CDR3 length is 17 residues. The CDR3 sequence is CATSDPGQVDSNQPQHF. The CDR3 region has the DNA TGTGCCACCAGTGACCCCGGACAGGTTGATAGCAATCAGCCCCAGCATTTT.

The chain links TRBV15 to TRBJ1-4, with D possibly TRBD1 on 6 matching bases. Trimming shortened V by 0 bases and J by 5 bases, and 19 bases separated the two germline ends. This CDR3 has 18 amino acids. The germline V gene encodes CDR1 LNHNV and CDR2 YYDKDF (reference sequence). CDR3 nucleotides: TGTGCCACCAGCAGAGATCTTCCCCACAGGGTTCGCAATGAAAAACTGTTTTTT. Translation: CATSRDLPHRVRNEKLFF.

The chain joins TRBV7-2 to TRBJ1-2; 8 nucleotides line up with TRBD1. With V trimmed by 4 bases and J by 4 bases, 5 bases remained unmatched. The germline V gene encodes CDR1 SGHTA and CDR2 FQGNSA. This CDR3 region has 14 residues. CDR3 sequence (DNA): TGTGCCAGCAGCTCAGGGGGCGCTGGCTATGGCTACACCTTC. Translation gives CASSSGGAGYGYTF.

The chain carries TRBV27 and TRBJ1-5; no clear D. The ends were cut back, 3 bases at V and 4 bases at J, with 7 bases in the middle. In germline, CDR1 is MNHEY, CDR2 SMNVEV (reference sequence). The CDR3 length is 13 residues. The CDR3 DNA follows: TGTGCCAGCAGTTTCGAACGGAATCAGCCCCAGCATTTT. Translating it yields CASSFERNQPQHF.

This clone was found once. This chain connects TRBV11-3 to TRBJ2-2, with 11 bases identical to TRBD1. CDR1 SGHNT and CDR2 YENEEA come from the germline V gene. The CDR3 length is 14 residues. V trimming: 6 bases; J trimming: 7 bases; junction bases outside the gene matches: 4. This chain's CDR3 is CASRGQGESGELFF. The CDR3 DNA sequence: TGTGCCAGCAGGGGACAGGGGGAGAGCGGGGAGCTGTTTTTT.

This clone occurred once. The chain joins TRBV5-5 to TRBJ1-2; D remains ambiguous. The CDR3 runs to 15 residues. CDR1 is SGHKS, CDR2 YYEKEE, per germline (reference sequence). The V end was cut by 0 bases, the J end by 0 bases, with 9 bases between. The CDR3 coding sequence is TGTGCCAGCAGCTTGGTGGGGAGGACTAACTATGGCTACACCTTC. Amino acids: CASSLVGRTNYGYTF.

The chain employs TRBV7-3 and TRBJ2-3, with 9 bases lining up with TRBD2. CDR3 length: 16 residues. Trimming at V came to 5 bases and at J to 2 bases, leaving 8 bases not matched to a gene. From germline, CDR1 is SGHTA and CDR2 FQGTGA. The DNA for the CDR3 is TGTGCCAGCAGCGCCAGACTAGCGGCTTCCACAGATACGCAGTATTTT. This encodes CASSARLAASTDTQYF.

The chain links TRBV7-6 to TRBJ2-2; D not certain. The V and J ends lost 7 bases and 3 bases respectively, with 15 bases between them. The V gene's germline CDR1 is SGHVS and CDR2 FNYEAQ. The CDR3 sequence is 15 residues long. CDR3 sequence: CASTLNSLDTGELFF. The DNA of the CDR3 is TGTGCCAGCACCCTTAATTCCTTAGACACCGGGGAGCTGTTTTTT.

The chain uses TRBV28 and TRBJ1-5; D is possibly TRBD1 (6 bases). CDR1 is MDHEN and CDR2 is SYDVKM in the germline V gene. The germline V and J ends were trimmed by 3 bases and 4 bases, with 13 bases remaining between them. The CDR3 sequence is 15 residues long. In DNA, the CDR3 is TGTGCCAGCAGTTTGGCTACAGGGACGAATCAGCCCCAGCATTTT. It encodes CASSLATGTNQPQHF.

CDR3 in amino acids: CASSSEVVSYGYTF. CDR3 DNA sequence: TGTGCCAGCAGTTCGGAGGTCGTGTCCTATGGCTACACCTTC. The chain couples TRBV2 to TRBJ1-2; D not certain. The length of the CDR3 is 14 residues. Germline V gene sequence: CDR1 SNHLY, CDR2 FYNNEI. The V end lost 5 bases, the J end lost 4 bases, and 14 bases lay between the germline ends. The full variable domain, in which reference TRBV2 and TRBJ1-2 provide the parts outside the CDR3, is EPEVTQTPSHQVTQMGQEVILRCVPISNHLYFYWYRQILGQKVEFLVSFYNNEISEKSEIFDDQFSVERPDGSNFTLKIRSTKLEDSAMYFCASSSEVVSYGYTFGSGTRLTVV.

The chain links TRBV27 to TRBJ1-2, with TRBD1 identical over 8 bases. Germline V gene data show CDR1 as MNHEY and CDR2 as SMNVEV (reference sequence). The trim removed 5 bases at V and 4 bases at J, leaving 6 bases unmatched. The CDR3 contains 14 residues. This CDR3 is CASSMTGAGYGYTF. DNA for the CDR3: TGTGCCAGCAGTATGACAGGGGCTGGCTATGGCTACACCTTC.

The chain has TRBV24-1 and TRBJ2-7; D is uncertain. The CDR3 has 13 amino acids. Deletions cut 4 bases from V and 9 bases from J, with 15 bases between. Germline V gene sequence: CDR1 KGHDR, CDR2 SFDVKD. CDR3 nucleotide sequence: TGTGCCACCAGTGACACGTACCCCGGCGGGCAGTACTTC. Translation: CATSDTYPGGQYF.

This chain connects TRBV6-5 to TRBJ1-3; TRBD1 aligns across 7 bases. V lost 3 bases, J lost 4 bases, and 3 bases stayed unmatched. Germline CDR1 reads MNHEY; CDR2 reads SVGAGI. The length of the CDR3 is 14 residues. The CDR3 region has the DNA TGTGCCAGCAGTTATGGGACAGAAGGAAACACCATATATTTT. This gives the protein CASSYGTEGNTIYF.

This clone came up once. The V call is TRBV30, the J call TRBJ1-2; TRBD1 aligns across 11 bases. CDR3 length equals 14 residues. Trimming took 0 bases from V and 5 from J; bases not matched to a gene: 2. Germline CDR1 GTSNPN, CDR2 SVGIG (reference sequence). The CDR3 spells CAWSVRDRGYGYTF. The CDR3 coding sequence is TGTGCCTGGAGTGTAAGGGACAGGGGGTATGGCTACACCTTC. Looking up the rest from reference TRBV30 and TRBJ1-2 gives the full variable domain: SQTIHQWPATLVQPVGSPLSLECTVEGTSNPNLYWYRQAAGRGLQLLFYSVGIGQISSEVPQNLSASRPQDRQFILSSKKLLLSDSGFYLCAWSVRDRGYGYTFGSGTRLTVV.

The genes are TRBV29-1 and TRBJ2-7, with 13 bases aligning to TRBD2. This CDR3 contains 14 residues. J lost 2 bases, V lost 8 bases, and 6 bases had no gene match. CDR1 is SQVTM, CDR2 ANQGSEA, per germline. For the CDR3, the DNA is TGCAGCTCATCGGGACTAGCGGGGACCTACGAGCAGTACTTC. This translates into CSSSGLAGTYEQYF.

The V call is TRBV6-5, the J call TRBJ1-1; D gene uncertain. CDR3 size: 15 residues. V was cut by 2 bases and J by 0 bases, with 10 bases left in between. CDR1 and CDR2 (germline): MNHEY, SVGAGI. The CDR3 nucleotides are TGTGCCAGCAGTTACGCAGGCGCAGTGAACACTGAAGCTTTCTTT. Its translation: CASSYAGAVNTEAFF.

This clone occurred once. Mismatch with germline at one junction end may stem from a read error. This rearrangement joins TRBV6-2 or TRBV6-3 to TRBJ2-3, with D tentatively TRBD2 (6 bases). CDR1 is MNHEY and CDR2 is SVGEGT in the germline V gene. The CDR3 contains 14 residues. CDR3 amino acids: CASSYSNSWDFTDF. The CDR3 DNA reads TGTGCCAGCAGTTACAGTAATTCGTGGGACTTTACAGATTTT.